Presented here are 21 T cell receptor beta chains from one specimen sequenced in a study of blood T cell repertoires in COVID-19. Assay: immunoSEQ multiplex PCR; the TCRdb copy retains only in-frame clones and omits some. Of 500,000 or so clones listed, roughly nine tenths are singletons. Sequences were obtained from PBMCs or T cells enriched from blood (not recorded which). The receptors were sampled from a woman aged 18-29 years who had recovered from COVID-19.

V is TRBV28 and J is TRBJ2-5, with 10 bases fitting TRBD2. This CDR3 comprises 17 residues. The V gene end was trimmed by 4 bases and the J gene end by 1 base; junction bases not matched to a gene: 9. Per the germline V gene, CDR1 is MDHEN and CDR2 is SYDVKM. The DNA for the CDR3 is TGTGCCAGCAGTTCTAAGCGGGGGGGCCGTCCCCAAGAGACCCAGTACTTC. Translating gives CASSSKRGGRPQETQYF.

This clone has more than one count but fewer than ten. CDR3 protein: CASGGDGNTEAFF. The CDR3 nucleotides read TGTGCCTCCGGGGGAGATGGGAACACTGAAGCTTTCTTT. V usage is TRBV2 and J usage is TRBJ1-1, with D perhaps TRBD1 (5 bases). This CDR3 is built from 13 residues. CDR1 SNHLY and CDR2 FYNNEI come from the germline V gene. Trimming removed 11 bases at V and 1 base at J, with 14 bases between.

The sample holds one count of this clone. The chain combines TRBV19 with TRBJ1-3; D is possibly TRBD1 (5 bases). V lost 2 bases and J lost 2, with 16 bases in between. The germline V gene encodes CDR1 LNHDA and CDR2 SQIVND (reference sequence). The CDR3 extends over 17 amino acids. The CDR3 DNA reads as TGTGCCAGTAGTATACAGGGTCTCGGAAGGACTGGAAACACCATATATTTT. It specifies CASSIQGLGRTGNTIYF.

J is TRBJ1-5 and V is TRBV6-5; TRBD1 aligns across 9 bases. The length of the CDR3 is 12 residues. J was trimmed by 6 bases and V by 10 bases; bases with no gene match: 4. CDR1 and CDR2 from the germline V gene are MNHEY and SVGAGI. CDR3 sequence (DNA): TGTGCCATGGGACAGGGTGGTCAGCCCCAGCATTTT. This gives the protein CAMGQGGQPQHF.

The V gene is TRBV5-1, the J gene TRBJ1-1, with D tentatively TRBD1 (5 bases). This CDR3 is built from 15 residues. Germline lookup yields CDR1 SGHRS and CDR2 YFSETQ. The V end was cut by 7 bases, the J end by 1 base, with 17 bases between. DNA for the CDR3: TGCGCCAGCTCAGGGAGGCAGATCTCGAACACTGAAGCTTTCTTT. This translates into CASSGRQISNTEAFF.

The genes are TRBV7-2 and TRBJ1-2; 7 bases map to TRBD1. The germline gives CDR1 SGHTA, CDR2 FQGNSA. CDR3 length: 14 residues. J lost 1 base, V lost 5 bases, and 4 bases had no gene match. CDR3 DNA: TGTGCCAGCAGCCTCGACAGGGATAACTATGGCTACACCTTC. It translates to CASSLDRDNYGYTF.

This chain uses TRBV11-2 with TRBJ1-2; a weak D match, TRBD1 (6 bases). Germline V gives CDR1 SGHAT, CDR2 FQNNGV. The CDR3 has 14 amino acids. V was cut by 5 bases and J by 6 bases, with 16 bases left in between. CDR3 in amino acids: CASSPIRGGHGYTF. The CDR3, as DNA: TGTGCCAGCAGCCCCATCCGGGGGGGGCATGGCTACACCTTC.

This sequence joins TRBV7-8 and TRBJ2-1; 7 bases map to TRBD1. The CDR3 has 16 amino acids. CDR1 is SGHVS and CDR2 is FQNEAQ in the germline V gene. Trimming at V came to 3 bases and at J to 1 base, leaving 6 bases not matched to a gene. CDR3 loop: CASSFSGTVSYNEQFF. The DNA for the CDR3 is TGTGCCAGCAGCTTCTCCGGGACAGTGTCCTACAATGAGCAGTTCTTC.

J is TRBJ2-3 and V is TRBV5-4; TRBD2 matches 8 bases. V shed 6 bases, J shed 3 bases, and the junction held 12 bases outside the gene matches. The CDR3 spans 16 residues. The germline V gene has CDR1 SGHNT and CDR2 YYREEE (reference sequence). The CDR3 DNA follows: TGTGCCAGCACACAGGCAGGGACTAGTCGAACAGATACGCAGTATTTT. Translated, it gives CASTQAGTSRTDTQYF.

A note on this clone: Within the sample, other DNA sequences also encode this same CDR3. The chain is built from TRBV30 and TRBJ2-7, with D possibly matching TRBD1 (7 bases). Trimming shortened V by 5 bases and J by 4 bases, and 12 bases separated the two germline ends. Germline V gene lookup returns CDR1 GTSNPN and CDR2 SVGIG (reference sequence). The CDR3 covers 12 residues. The CDR3 bases are TGTGCCTGGGCAGGGGGGCCATACGAGCAGTACTTC. It specifies CAWAGGPYEQYF. Full variable domain (outside the CDR3, taken from reference TRBV30 and TRBJ2-7): SQTIHQWPATLVQPVGSPLSLECTVEGTSNPNLYWYRQAAGRGLQLLFYSVGIGQISSEVPQNLSASRPQDRQFILSSKKLLLSDSGFYLCAWAGGPYEQYFGPGTRLTVT.

J is TRBJ1-1 and V is TRBV2; 9 bases map to TRBD1. There are 14 residues in the CDR3. Germline V gene lookup returns CDR1 SNHLY and CDR2 FYNNEI. The junction had 3 bases not matched to a gene; V was cut back by 4 bases and J by 3 bases. The CDR3 nucleotides read TGTGCCAGCAGTGTACAGGGGGCAGACACTGAAGCTTTCTTT. Its translation is CASSVQGADTEAFF.

In this sample, this clone turned up many times. CDR3 protein: CASSQDLARGDSPLHF. The CDR3 nucleotides read TGTGCCAGCAGCCAAGATCTTGCCAGGGGTGATTCACCCCTCCACTTT. The V call is TRBV3-1 (or the pseudogene TRBV3-2), the J call TRBJ1-6, with D perhaps matching TRBD1 (6 bases). The germline CDR1 and CDR2 sequences are LGHDT and YNNKEL (reference sequence). The V and J ends lost 0 bases and 8 bases respectively, with 14 bases between them. CDR3 size: 16 residues.

This clone was observed a few times. The chain combines TRBV7-9 with TRBJ1-1; perhaps TRBD1 as D (5 bases). The CDR3 extends over 15 amino acids. Trimming removed 1 base at V and 4 bases at J, with 13 bases between. Germline V lookup: CDR1 SEHNR, CDR2 FQNEAQ (reference sequence). CDR3 loop: CASSLVTGGTTEAFF. DNA for the CDR3: TGTGCCAGCAGCTTAGTGACGGGGGGTACCACTGAAGCTTTCTTT.

The gene calls are TRBV18 and TRBJ1-1; perhaps TRBD1 as D (5 bases). Germline assignment: CDR1 KGHSH and CDR2 LQKENI. The CDR3 contains 15 residues. Trimming cost V 0 bases and J 4 bases, with 12 bases left between them. The CDR3 sequence: CASSPPQGLGTEAFF. The DNA of the CDR3 is TGTGCCAGCTCACCACCTCAGGGTTTAGGCACTGAAGCTTTCTTT.

This sequence joins TRBV9 and TRBJ2-3, with 7 bases lining up with TRBD1. In germline, CDR1 is SGDLS, CDR2 YYNGEE. This CDR3 comprises 14 residues. Losses at the gene ends were 4 bases for V and 6 bases for J; bases not matched to a gene: 8. The CDR3 loop is CASSPRTGADTQYF. The CDR3 nucleotides are TGTGCCAGCAGCCCCCGGACAGGAGCCGATACGCAGTATTTT.

The gene calls are TRBV30 and TRBJ2-5; TRBD2 might be the D (5 bases). This CDR3 region has 10 residues. CDR1 is GTSNPN and CDR2 is SVGIG in the germline V gene (reference sequence). V was clipped by 7 bases and J by 5 bases, with 8 bases between them. Here the CDR3 DNA reads TGTGCCTCATCGGGGGAGACCCAGTACTTC. It codes for CASSGETQYF.

The count of this clone is one. V and J are TRBV7-2 and TRBJ1-5; D uncertain. The germline CDR1 and CDR2 sequences are SGHTA and FQGNSA. Between the trimmed V and J ends, which lost 2 bases and 4 bases, there was a span of 6 bases. CDR3 length equals 13 residues. CDR3 sequence: CASSLTQNQPQHF. The CDR3 DNA reads TGTGCCAGCAGCTTAACACAGAATCAGCCCCAGCATTTT.

The gene calls are TRBV28 and TRBJ1-5; no reliable D call. This CDR3 is 17 amino acids long. Germline CDR1 reads MDHEN; CDR2 reads SYDVKM. V dropped 6 bases and J dropped 6 bases, with 24 bases sitting between them. For the CDR3, the DNA is TGTGCCAGCAGACCCTCCCTGGTGGTGCAGGAGGGTCAGCCCCAGCATTTT. This gives the protein CASRPSLVVQEGQPQHF.

The V call is TRBV12-5, the J call TRBJ1-1; 7 bases line up with TRBD1. The CDR3 is 16 residues long. V shed 6 bases and J 1 base; nucleotides not matched to a gene: 11. The germline V gene has CDR1 LGHNT and CDR2 FRNRAP. The CDR3, as DNA: TGTGCTAGTGGCCCCCCGACAGGGACGAGGAACACTGAAGCTTTCTTT. Residues: CASGPPTGTRNTEAFF.

The V and J genes are TRBV6-5 and TRBJ1-3; D is ambiguous. CDR1 MNHEY and CDR2 SVGAGI come from the germline V gene. This CDR3 has 15 residues. V lost 5 bases to trimming and J lost 4 bases, with 15 bases between them. The CDR3 nucleotides are TGTGCCAGCAGTCCCCCAGTCCTAGCCGGAAACACCATATATTTT. It yields the protein CASSPPVLAGNTIYF.

V gene TRBV5-1 combines with J gene TRBJ2-1, with D tentatively TRBD1 (5 bases). CDR1 is SGHRS, CDR2 YFSETQ, per germline. The V gene lost 1 base and the J gene lost 8 bases, with 16 bases spanning the gap. The CDR3 contains 15 residues. The CDR3 reads CASSLNSQRTYEQFF. The CDR3 bases are TGCGCCAGCAGCTTGAACAGCCAAAGGACATATGAGCAGTTCTTC.